This entry features one T cell receptor beta chain sequence. No antigen is known for it. With 3 bases clipped from V and 2 bases from J, the junction kept 3 bases outside the gene matches. CDR3 length equals 16 residues. The germline CDR1 and CDR2 sequences are SGHAT and FQNNGV. This sample was taken from a study of cytomegalovirus exposure and HLA in healthy donors. Study summary: A preliminary data release comprised 80 million to 95 million unique TCRs obtained from HLA-typed donors.

Donors sampled were nominally healthy, though unrecorded immune exposures were likely. Primers for the PCR totalled 60 Vbeta and 13 Jbeta. Using immunoSEQ multiplex PCR, the repertoire was profiled, and TCRdb retains in-frame clones only, with some absent. Altogether fewer than 180,000 clones are present, roughly three quarters being singletons, with the ten largest covering roughly 3.6%. Findings of the study overall: Published work reported that the classifier diagnosed cytomegalovirus status with high specificity and sensitivity. The study listed under 200 cytomegalovirus-associated TCR beta chains.

The specimen was PBMCs. This TCR derives from a human donor in good health. The rearrangement joins TRBV11-2 to TRBJ2-1; 11 bases map to TRBD2. The CDR3 spells CASSFASGGTYNEQFF. The CDR3 DNA follows: TGTGCCAGCAGCTTCGCTAGCGGGGGGACCTACAATGAGCAGTTCTTC.